The following is a T cell receptor (beta chain) sequence with its context. Deletions cut 5 bases from V and 2 bases from J, with 11 bases between. The CDR3 runs 13 residues. Per germline, CDR1 SGHRS and CDR2 YFSETQ. Each CDR3 protein gets one entry after TCRdb re-called the 5' RACE reads with MiXCR. The table records roughly 380,000 distinct CDR3 sequences, around 28% of them present only once. The data are from a study of T-cell memory formation after mild COVID-19. The V call is TRBV5-1, the J call TRBJ2-7; D may correspond to TRBD1 or TRBD2 (5 bases each). The sequenced sample was PBMCs or a T cell subset sorted from them (not recorded which). This TCR was sampled from an adult woman who had mild COVID-19 (a few samples of this study predate the infection). Cell type and time point are not known. The CDR3 is CASRWDLAYEQYF. The DNA of the CDR3 is TGCGCCAGCAGATGGGACCTAGCCTACGAGCAGTACTTC.